This T cell receptor beta chain was documented in a study of OX40 agonist ivuxolimab in advanced cancers. Study as a whole: Ivuxolimab, an agonist antibody against OX40 (CD134), was given to patients. Every 2 weeks, patients got intravenous ivuxolimab at one of six dose levels (0.01-10 mg/kg). General study results and limits: Averaging showed that CD8+ T cells had more expanded clones than CD4+ did.

There are 16 residues in the CDR3. Losses at the gene ends were 2 bases for V and 6 bases for J; bases not matched to a gene: 8. Germline loops: CDR1 MNHEY, CDR2 SVGAGI. The data were produced by immunoSEQ multiplex PCR, yet TCRdb's version contains in-frame clones alone and is incomplete. The data show under 85,000 clones, about 90% seen once. As concerns this clone: Its antigen is still unknown.

The timepoints at which blood was sampled were baseline, cycle 4 day 1, and cycle 7 day 1. The source material was CD4+ or CD8+ T cells sorted from blood, sampled in a trial of the OX40 agonist ivuxolimab. V is TRBV6-5 and J is TRBJ2-1; 9 nucleotides agree with TRBD2. The receptor was derived from an adult with an advanced solid tumor such as melanoma, head and neck, liver or kidney cancer. CDR3 amino acids: CASSYRLAGRGNEQFF. The DNA of the CDR3 is TGTGCCAGCAGTTACCGTCTAGCGGGAAGAGGCAATGAGCAGTTCTTC.